One and the same sample provided the 27 T cell receptor beta chains below, sequenced in a study of blood T cell repertoires in COVID-19. Profiled with immunoSEQ multiplex PCR; TCRdb holds only in-frame clones, not every one. This table has more than 150,000 clones, 80% to 90% appearing once. Sequences were obtained from peripheral blood. These receptors were obtained from a man between 60 and 75 years old with acute or convalescent COVID-19.

This sequence joins TRBV7-3 and TRBJ2-7; D gene ambiguous. Trimming took 2 bases from V and 0 from J, leaving 14 bases between them. Per the germline V gene, CDR1 is SGHTA and CDR2 is FQGTGA. The CDR3 is 16 amino acids. The CDR3 DNA reads TGTGCCAGCAGCTTAGGGCCCCTTGAAGCCTCCTACGAGCAGTACTTC. It yields the protein CASSLGPLEASYEQYF.

The chain combines TRBV18 with TRBJ2-7; weak D call: TRBD2 (6 bases). The V gene lost 8 bases and the J gene lost 0 bases, with 11 bases spanning the gap. The CDR3 length is 13 residues. Looked up from germline, CDR1 is KGHSH and CDR2 is LQKENI. The CDR3 sequence is CASRSGFSYEQYF. DNA for the CDR3: TGTGCCAGCCGAAGCGGGTTCTCCTACGAGCAGTACTTC.

This chain joins TRBV27 and TRBJ2-4, with 7 bases lining up with TRBD1. The length of the CDR3 is 15 residues. The ends lost 6 bases at V and 8 bases at J; junction bases unmatched: 13. Germline CDR1 is MNHEY and CDR2 is SMNVEV (reference sequence). CDR3 residues: CASSRIQGQVDIQYF. The CDR3 DNA sequence: TGTGCCAGCAGCAGGATACAGGGGCAGGTGGACATTCAGTACTTC.

The genes are TRBV7-3 and TRBJ1-1; a weak D match, TRBD1 (5 bases). V shed 8 bases and J shed 1 base, with 17 bases lying between them. The length of the CDR3 is 15 residues. Germline values: CDR1 SGHTA, CDR2 FQGTGA. DNA of the CDR3: TGTGCCAGCGGTGATCAAAGGGGAGGGAACACTGAAGCTTTCTTT. Protein: CASGDQRGGNTEAFF.

The chain has TRBV5-1 and TRBJ1-2; 7 bases are shared with TRBD1. The CDR3 is 16 residues long. V gave up 5 bases and J gave up 0 bases; unmatched junction bases: 10. Germline CDR1 is SGHRS and CDR2 is YFSETQ. In DNA form, the CDR3 reads TGCGCCAGCAGATCGACCGGGACAGCAGCTAACTATGGCTACACCTTC. Translated: CASRSTGTAANYGYTF.

The chain employs TRBV9 and TRBJ1-5, with TRBD1 matching 10 bases. CDR1 is SGDLS, CDR2 YYNGEE, per germline. After removal of 4 bases from V and 6 bases from J, the junction contained 10 bases not matched to a gene. The CDR3 length is 16 residues. The CDR3 here is CASSLDSGTGVQPQHF. Written as DNA, the CDR3 is TGTGCCAGCAGCCTTGACTCCGGGACAGGGGTTCAGCCCCAGCATTTT.

The chain combines TRBV5-5 with TRBJ1-2; tentatively, D is TRBD1 (6 bases). Germline values: CDR1 SGHKS, CDR2 YYEKEE (reference sequence). Trimming left V 0 bases short and J 7 bases short, with 13 bases between. This CDR3 is built from 14 residues. CDR3 sequence: CASSLAGTGSGYTF. CDR3 DNA sequence: TGTGCCAGCAGCTTGGCAGGAACAGGGTCTGGCTACACCTTC.

The chain uses TRBV3-1 (or the pseudogene TRBV3-2) and TRBJ2-3, with D unresolved. Per germline, CDR1 LGHDT and CDR2 YNNKEL (reference sequence). The length of the CDR3 is 13 residues. Deletions cut 4 bases from V and 1 base from J, with 6 bases between. The DNA for the CDR3 is TGTGCCAGCAGCCGCCAGGGCACAGATACGCAGTATTTT. Its protein is CASSRQGTDTQYF.

The rearrangement links TRBV24-1 to TRBJ2-1; 9 positions agree with TRBD2. Losses at the gene ends were 1 base for V and 4 bases for J; bases not matched to a gene: 4. Germline-derived CDR1 and CDR2 are KGHDR and SFDVKD. CDR3 size: 16 residues. The CDR3 sequence: CATSDLASGAYNEQFF. Here the CDR3 DNA reads TGTGCCACCAGTGATTTAGCTAGCGGGGCTTACAATGAGCAGTTCTTC.

The chain recombines TRBV27 with TRBJ2-7; 8 bases map to TRBD2. V trimming: 7 bases; J trimming: 7 bases; junction bases outside the gene matches: 18. The CDR3 spans 16 residues. Germline CDR1 reads MNHEY; CDR2 reads SMNVEV (reference sequence). The CDR3 loop reads CASTYHLAGPEGEQYF. CDR3 in DNA: TGTGCCAGCACCTACCATCTAGCGGGTCCTGAGGGGGAGCAGTACTTC.

V and J are TRBV12-3 or TRBV12-4 and TRBJ1-3, with no clear D. V was shortened by 7 bases and J by 2 bases, with 9 bases between the two germline ends. The CDR3 loop spans 13 amino acids. The CDR3 DNA sequence: TGTGCCAGCAAGCGAGGTGCTGGAAACACCATATATTTT. Translating it yields CASKRGAGNTIYF.

The rearrangement links TRBV28 to TRBJ1-1; possible D gene TRBD1, 5 bases. Between the trimmed V and J ends, which lost 4 bases and 7 bases, there was a span of 16 bases. Germline assignment: CDR1 MDHEN and CDR2 SYDVKM. CDR3 length: 14 amino acids. Here the CDR3 reads CASSSPGAGGEAFF. In DNA form, the CDR3 reads TGTGCCAGCAGTTCCCCGGGCGCCGGGGGTGAAGCTTTCTTT.

This clone was detected a few times. V and J are TRBV11-2 and TRBJ2-3; D remains unclear. Trimming took 5 bases from V and 2 from J, leaving 11 bases between them. In germline, CDR1 is SGHAT, CDR2 FQNNGV. This CDR3 region has 14 residues. CDR3 in amino acids: CASSRYINTDTQYF. CDR3 coding DNA: TGTGCCAGCAGCCGATACATCAACACAGATACGCAGTATTTT.

The chain links TRBV3-1 (or the pseudogene TRBV3-2) to TRBJ2-5; 14 bases agree with TRBD2. The germline V gene encodes CDR1 LGHDT and CDR2 YNNKEL (reference sequence). This CDR3 is built from 18 residues. V lost 1 base, J lost 5 bases, and 9 bases stayed unmatched. The CDR3 region is CASSQVKKRLAGGETQYF. In DNA, the CDR3 is TGTGCCAGCAGCCAAGTAAAAAAGAGACTAGCGGGAGGGGAGACCCAGTACTTC.

The genes are TRBV11-1 and TRBJ2-1; 8 bases agree with TRBD1. Germline V gene data show CDR1 as SGHAT and CDR2 as FQDESV (reference sequence). The CDR3 loop spans 15 amino acids. V was clipped by 5 bases and J by 5 bases; unmatched bases: 8. The CDR3 is CASSHGQGVDNEQFF. The CDR3 DNA sequence: TGTGCCAGCAGCCACGGACAGGGTGTGGACAATGAGCAGTTCTTC.

V and J are TRBV18 and TRBJ2-2; possible D gene TRBD1, 6 bases. Germline V gene data show CDR1 as KGHSH and CDR2 as LQKENI. Trimming shortened V by 6 bases and J by 4 bases, and 15 bases separated the two germline ends. The CDR3 loop spans 15 amino acids. This chain's CDR3 is CASSPEDSPTGELFF. The CDR3 coding sequence is TGTGCCAGCTCCCCAGAGGACAGTCCCACCGGGGAGCTGTTTTTT.

The chain is built from TRBV9 and TRBJ2-2; D remains ambiguous. This CDR3 has 13 residues. V was pared by 2 bases and J by 6 bases, with 8 bases between. Per germline, CDR1 SGDLS and CDR2 YYNGEE. The CDR3 sequence: CASSVPRPGELFF. CDR3 in DNA: TGTGCCAGCAGCGTCCCTAGGCCCGGGGAGCTGTTTTTT.

The V call is TRBV3-1 (or the pseudogene TRBV3-2), the J call TRBJ2-1, with a possible D match to TRBD2 (7 bases). The CDR3 is made up of 16 amino acids. Trimming left V 0 bases short and J 5 bases short, with 14 bases between. Germline V gene sequence: CDR1 LGHDT, CDR2 YNNKEL (reference sequence). CDR3 sequence: CASSQDWWEGDNEQFF. The CDR3 coding sequence is TGTGCCAGCAGCCAAGATTGGTGGGAGGGGGACAATGAGCAGTTCTTC.

The J gene is TRBJ1-6, the V gene TRBV20-1, with a possible D match to TRBD1 (6 bases). V lost 3 bases and J lost 6, with 12 bases in between. Germline-derived CDR1 and CDR2 are DFQATT and SNEGSKA (reference sequence). The CDR3 consists of 14 residues. The CDR3 DNA is TGCAGTGCTAGTGAGACAGGAGGTAATTCACCCCTCCACTTT. Residues: CSASETGGNSPLHF.

This clone has more than one count but fewer than ten. This chain joins TRBV29-1 and TRBJ2-7; D possibly corresponds to TRBD2 (6 bases). CDR1 and CDR2 from the germline V gene are SQVTM and ANQGSEA. Deletions cut 2 bases from V and 0 bases from J, with 8 bases between. This CDR3 spans 13 amino acids. For the CDR3, the DNA is TGCAGCGTTGAATTCGGGAGCTCCTACGAGCAGTACTTC. Translation: CSVEFGSSYEQYF.

The genes are TRBV5-1 and TRBJ1-1; D is perhaps TRBD1 (5 bases). The CDR3 spans 14 residues. Between the trimmed V and J ends, which lost 6 bases and 7 bases, there was a span of 19 bases. CDR1 is SGHRS, CDR2 YFSETQ, per germline. CDR3 amino acids: CASNPTPDRDEAFF. In nucleotides, the CDR3 is TGCGCCAGCAACCCGACACCCGACAGAGATGAAGCTTTCTTT. Full variable domain (remainder filled in from reference TRBV5-1 and TRBJ1-1): KAGVTQTPRYLIKTRGQQVTLSCSPISGHRSVSWYQQTPGQGLQFLFEYFSETQRNKGNFPGRFSGRQFSNSRSEMNVSTLELGDSALYLCASNPTPDRDEAFFGQGTRLTVV.

J is TRBJ2-7 and V is TRBV18, with D unresolved. From germline, CDR1 is KGHSH and CDR2 LQKENI. This CDR3 is built from 14 residues. V lost 1 base and J 6 bases, leaving 13 bases between the germline ends. The DNA for the CDR3 is TGTGCCAGCTCACCACTCGGGTTTTCGGGCGAGCAGTACTTC. Translating it yields CASSPLGFSGEQYF.

CDR3 DNA sequence: TGCAGTGCTAGTCGGAGACAGGCTGAAAAACTGTTTTTT. Translated, it gives CSASRRQAEKLFF. The chain couples TRBV20-1 to TRBJ1-4, with D perhaps TRBD1 (6 bases). Germline V gene lookup returns CDR1 DFQATT and CDR2 SNEGSKA (reference sequence). Trimming removed 3 bases from V and 7 bases from J, with 12 bases in between. The CDR3 totals 13 residues.

This chain uses TRBV29-1 with TRBJ2-7, with D possibly TRBD1 on 5 matching bases. The germline V and J ends were trimmed by 1 base and 2 bases, with 15 bases remaining between them. Germline assignment: CDR1 SQVTM and CDR2 ANQGSEA. This CDR3 contains 15 residues. The CDR3 DNA follows: TGCAGCGTTGAAGTTCCTGGCAGGGTCCCCTACGAGCAGTACTTC. It translates to CSVEVPGRVPYEQYF.

The rearrangement uses TRBV10-1 and TRBJ2-2; TRBD2 aligns across 7 bases. V shed 2 bases, J shed 7 bases, and the junction held 7 bases outside the gene matches. CDR1 and CDR2 (germline): WNHNN, SYGVQD (reference sequence). The CDR3 length is 15 residues. CDR3 sequence reads: CASSEAGLGNGELFF. In DNA, the CDR3 is TGCGCCAGCAGTGAGGCCGGACTAGGGAACGGGGAGCTGTTTTTT.

CDR3 bases: TGTGCCAGCAGTTTGGGCAGCAATCAGCCCCAGCATTTT. It translates to CASSLGSNQPQHF. The V gene is TRBV28, the J gene TRBJ1-5, with unresolved D. V lost 3 bases and J lost 1, with 4 bases in between. This CDR3 is built from 13 residues. In germline, CDR1 is MDHEN, CDR2 SYDVKM.

The chain combines TRBV6-5 with TRBJ1-4, with D maybe TRBD1 (5 bases). This CDR3 region has 13 residues. The germline V gene has CDR1 MNHEY and CDR2 SVGAGI. V lost 8 bases to trimming and J lost 5 bases, with 12 bases between them. CDR3 amino acids: CASGGTVNEKLFF. The CDR3 coding sequence is TGTGCCAGCGGAGGGACGGTGAATGAAAAACTGTTTTTT.